The 5 T cell receptor beta chains below come from one sample, sequenced in a study of CD8+ T cells in alopecia areata. Sequencing used cDNA as its template, made by extracting RNA and reverse transcribing it. Profiling relied on immunoSEQ multiplex PCR, and the TCRdb table lists in-frame clones only, not all of them. Here the sample spans under 250,000 clones, 50% to 60% being singletons. Specimen: CD4+ T cells sorted from blood, collected at week 0. Every receptor here comes from a human donor with alopecia areata.

The V and J genes are TRBV29-1 and TRBJ2-4; D call uncertain. The germline V gene has CDR1 SQVTM and CDR2 ANQGSEA. CDR3 length: 11 amino acids. Between the trimmed V and J ends, which lost 2 bases and 8 bases, there was a span of 7 bases. CDR3 sequence (DNA): TGCAGCGTTGAAAGAGGCGACATTCAGTACTTC. Encoded protein: CSVERGDIQYF. The complete variable domain, with remaining parts taken from reference TRBV29-1 and TRBJ2-4, reads SAVISQKPSRDICQRGTSLTIQCQVDSQVTMMFWYRQQPGQSLTLIATANQGSEATYESGFVIDKFPISRPNLTFSTLTVSNMSPEDSSIYLCSVERGDIQYFGAGTRLSVL.

The V call is TRBV2, the J call TRBJ1-3; D call uncertain. The CDR3 covers 14 residues. Trimming took off 1 base at V and 0 bases at J, with 4 bases between the two ends. Germline V CDR1 and CDR2: SNHLY, FYNNEI. The CDR3 sequence: CASSEGASGNTIYF. For the CDR3, the DNA is TGTGCCAGCAGTGAAGGAGCCTCTGGAAACACCATATATTTT.

This chain connects TRBV25-1 to TRBJ2-6, with unresolved D. CDR1 MGHDK and CDR2 SYGVNS come from the germline V gene. The CDR3 covers 14 residues. V was trimmed by 3 bases and J by 1 base, leaving 4 bases between them. The CDR3 loop is CASSDRSGANVLTF. The CDR3 nucleotides are TGTGCCAGCAGTGACAGGTCTGGGGCCAACGTCCTGACTTTC.

The chain carries TRBV30 and TRBJ2-1; 7 bases agree with TRBD2. CDR1 GTSNPN and CDR2 SVGIG come from the germline V gene (reference sequence). V was pared by 8 bases and J by 10 bases, with 11 bases of the junction left unmatched. CDR3 size: 12 residues. The CDR3 sequence: CALRASGPEQFF. The CDR3 nucleotides are TGTGCCCTCAGGGCTAGCGGACCCGAGCAGTTCTTC.

Only a few counts were recorded for this clone. The rearrangement links TRBV5-6 to TRBJ2-7; a weak D match, TRBD1 (6 bases). Germline CDR1 is SGHDT and CDR2 is YYEEEE. The CDR3 runs to 15 residues. The ends were cut back, 2 bases at V and 3 bases at J, with 15 bases in the middle. The CDR3 here is CASSFSRYRVYEQYF. Written as DNA, the CDR3 is TGTGCCAGCAGCTTCTCCCGATACAGGGTCTACGAGCAGTACTTC.